This is a list of T cell receptor beta chains from one sample in a study of blood T cell repertoires in COVID-19. Clones were sequenced by immunoSEQ multiplex PCR, and TCRdb holds only the in-frame ones, with some missing. The sample yields a few hundred thousand clones, around 87% seen once. The sample consisted of PBMCs or T cells enriched from blood (not recorded which). The receptors stem from a man aged 35 to 55 in a cohort exposed to, infected with or recovered from COVID-19 (not recorded which). Both conserved end residues are part of each CDR3. Each record gives: D gene, V gene, J gene, clone size, CDR3 DNA, CDR3 protein. D genes are given only for firm matches. The size field is filled for only some rows; it gives once, few, many or a size class.

d_gene: TRBD2; v_gene: TRBV11-2; j_gene: TRBJ2-2; abundance: NA; CDR3nt: TGTGCCAGCAGCTTCCAGGGAGGGATCGGGGAGCTGTTTTTT; CDR3aa: CASSFQGGIGELFF
d_gene: NA; v_gene: TRBV11-2; j_gene: TRBJ1-5; abundance: NA; CDR3nt: TGTGCCAGCAGCTTAGTGGCTGGGCTTCAGCCCCAGCATTTT; CDR3aa: CASSLVAGLQPQHF
d_gene: NA; v_gene: TRBV10-2; j_gene: TRBJ1-1; abundance: once; CDR3nt: TGCGCCAGCAAGGGGTTTGACAGCGTGAACACTGAAGCTTTCTTT; CDR3aa: CASKGFDSVNTEAFF
d_gene: TRBD1; v_gene: TRBV7-9; j_gene: TRBJ1-5; abundance: NA; CDR3nt: TGTGCCAGCAGCCCCGATTTTACAGGGGGTAGCAATCAGCCCCAGCATTTT; CDR3aa: CASSPDFTGGSNQPQHF
d_gene: NA; v_gene: TRBV5-5; j_gene: TRBJ2-5; abundance: NA; CDR3nt: TGTGCCAGCACCCCGTCGGGTGGCGAGACCCAGTACTTC; CDR3aa: CASTPSGGETQYF
d_gene: NA; v_gene: TRBV2; j_gene: TRBJ1-1; abundance: NA; CDR3nt: TGTGCCACCGGGATTTCTATGAACACTGAAGCTTTCTTT; CDR3aa: CATGISMNTEAFF
d_gene: NA; v_gene: TRBV11-2; j_gene: TRBJ1-6; abundance: NA; CDR3nt: TGTGCCAGCAGCTTAGAGCGCAATTCACCCCTCCACTTT; CDR3aa: CASSLERNSPLHF
d_gene: NA; v_gene: TRBV18; j_gene: TRBJ1-1; abundance: NA; CDR3nt: TGTGCCAGCTCACGAGGACAGAACACTGAAGCTTTCTTT; CDR3aa: CASSRGQNTEAFF
d_gene: TRBD1; v_gene: TRBV2; j_gene: TRBJ1-2; abundance: NA; CDR3nt: TGTGCCAGCAGTGGGGACAGGGGAGGTAACTATGGCTACACCTTC; CDR3aa: CASSGDRGGNYGYTF
d_gene: TRBD2; v_gene: TRBV7-9; j_gene: TRBJ2-5; abundance: NA; CDR3nt: TGTGCCAGCAGCTCGTCTCTAGCGGGAGGTGGGGAGACCCAGTACTTC; CDR3aa: CASSSSLAGGGETQYF
d_gene: NA; v_gene: TRBV30; j_gene: TRBJ1-6; abundance: NA; CDR3nt: TGTGCCTGGAGTTTGACAGCTTCACCCCTCCACTTT; CDR3aa: CAWSLTASPLHF
d_gene: TRBD1; v_gene: TRBV14; j_gene: TRBJ2-7; abundance: many; CDR3nt: TGTGCCAGCAGCGAAACAGGGGGTCCCTACGAGCAGTACTTC; CDR3aa: CASSETGGPYEQYF
d_gene: NA; v_gene: TRBV11-2; j_gene: TRBJ1-6; abundance: NA; CDR3nt: TGTGCCAGCAGCTTAGGGCAGGGTGGATCACCCCTCCACTTT; CDR3aa: CASSLGQGGSPLHF
d_gene: NA; v_gene: TRBV2; j_gene: TRBJ2-7; abundance: NA; CDR3nt: TGTGCCAGCGAAGGGGATGCCTACGAGCAGTACTTC; CDR3aa: CASEGDAYEQYF
d_gene: NA; v_gene: TRBV6-6; j_gene: TRBJ2-1; abundance: NA; CDR3nt: TGTGCCAGCAGTCGCCTCGGGGGAGACAATGAGCAGTTCTTC; CDR3aa: CASSRLGGDNEQFF
d_gene: TRBD1; v_gene: TRBV4-1; j_gene: TRBJ1-1; abundance: NA; CDR3nt: TGCGCCAGCAGCCAAGAGATACAGGGGGCGAACACTGAAGCTTTCTTT; CDR3aa: CASSQEIQGANTEAFF
d_gene: TRBD1; v_gene: TRBV7-3; j_gene: TRBJ2-2; abundance: few; CDR3nt: TGTGCCAGCAGCAATACAGGGGCCGGCACCGGGGAGCTGTTTTTT; CDR3aa: CASSNTGAGTGELFF
d_gene: TRBD2; v_gene: TRBV3-1/TRBV3-2; j_gene: TRBJ2-3; abundance: NA; CDR3nt: TGTGCCAGCAGCCCGGGACTAGCGGGAGCAAGAGATACGCAGTATTTT; CDR3aa: CASSPGLAGARDTQYF
d_gene: NA; v_gene: TRBV3-1/TRBV3-2; j_gene: TRBJ2-2; abundance: NA; CDR3nt: TGTGCCAGCAGCTGGAGGGCAACCGGGGAGCTGTTTTTT; CDR3aa: CASSWRATGELFF
d_gene: TRBD2; v_gene: TRBV29-1; j_gene: TRBJ2-2; abundance: NA; CDR3nt: TGCAGCGCCAGGCCACTAGCGGGAGGGAACACCGGGGAGCTGTTTTTT; CDR3aa: CSARPLAGGNTGELFF
d_gene: NA; v_gene: TRBV2; j_gene: TRBJ2-4; abundance: NA; CDR3nt: TGTGCCTCCCGGGGGAAAAACATTCAGTACTTC; CDR3aa: CASRGKNIQYF
d_gene: NA; v_gene: TRBV7-8; j_gene: TRBJ2-3; abundance: NA; CDR3nt: TGTGCCAGCAGCTCCTCTGGAGCTGGTACGCAGTATTTT; CDR3aa: CASSSSGAGTQYF
d_gene: TRBD1; v_gene: TRBV30; j_gene: TRBJ2-3; abundance: NA; CDR3nt: TGTGCCTGGAGTCCGCCGGGACAGGGCTTCGAGGCAGATACGCAGTATTTT; CDR3aa: CAWSPPGQGFEADTQYF
d_gene: TRBD2; v_gene: TRBV5-1; j_gene: TRBJ2-3; abundance: NA; CDR3nt: TGCGCCAGCAGCTGGGGTGGTAGCGGGTTCACAGATACGCAGTATTTT; CDR3aa: CASSWGGSGFTDTQYF
d_gene: TRBD1; v_gene: TRBV5-4; j_gene: TRBJ1-2; abundance: NA; CDR3nt: TGTGCCAGCACCAAGTCAGGGGGCGTAAACTATGGCTACACCTTC; CDR3aa: CASTKSGGVNYGYTF
d_gene: TRBD2; v_gene: TRBV3-1/TRBV3-2; j_gene: TRBJ2-1; abundance: NA; CDR3nt: TGTGCCAGCAGCCGCGGACTAGGAGAGGGTGAGCAGTTCTTC; CDR3aa: CASSRGLGEGEQFF
d_gene: NA; v_gene: TRBV27; j_gene: TRBJ2-1; abundance: NA; CDR3nt: TGTGCCAGCAGTTTAGGTCCGGAGTACAATGAGCAGTTCTTC; CDR3aa: CASSLGPEYNEQFF
d_gene: NA; v_gene: TRBV4-1; j_gene: TRBJ2-2; abundance: NA; CDR3nt: TGCGCCAGCAGCCAAGAGGTGACATCTAACACCGGGGAGCTGTTTTTT; CDR3aa: CASSQEVTSNTGELFF
d_gene: TRBD1; v_gene: TRBV19; j_gene: TRBJ2-5; abundance: NA; CDR3nt: TGTGCCAGTAGCGAACCAGGGGGGACCCAGTACTTC; CDR3aa: CASSEPGGTQYF
d_gene: TRBD2; v_gene: TRBV28; j_gene: TRBJ2-2; abundance: NA; CDR3nt: TGTGCCAGCAGCTCCTTTAGCGGGAGGGGGGCCGGGGAGCTGTTTTTT; CDR3aa: CASSSFSGRGAGELFF
d_gene: NA; v_gene: TRBV29-1; j_gene: TRBJ2-7; abundance: NA; CDR3nt: TGCAGCGCCGCGGGACAGCCTACCTACGAGCAGTACTTC; CDR3aa: CSAAGQPTYEQYF
d_gene: TRBD1; v_gene: TRBV5-1; j_gene: TRBJ2-7; abundance: NA; CDR3nt: TGCGCCAGCAGCCCTAGACAGGGAACCACCTACGAGCAGTACTTC; CDR3aa: CASSPRQGTTYEQYF
d_gene: TRBD2; v_gene: TRBV30; j_gene: TRBJ2-1; abundance: NA; CDR3nt: TGTGCCTGGAGTGTAGGGACTAGCGGCAATGAGCAGTTCTTC; CDR3aa: CAWSVGTSGNEQFF
d_gene: NA; v_gene: TRBV5-1; j_gene: TRBJ2-3; abundance: NA; CDR3nt: TGCGCCAGCAGCTCATCTTCGGAGTCTCGGGATACGCAGTATTTT; CDR3aa: CASSSSSESRDTQYF
d_gene: NA; v_gene: TRBV3-1/TRBV3-2; j_gene: TRBJ1-2; abundance: NA; CDR3nt: TGTGCCAGCAGCCTCGGGGATAACTATGGCTACACCTTC; CDR3aa: CASSLGDNYGYTF
d_gene: NA; v_gene: TRBV10-1; j_gene: TRBJ2-7; abundance: NA; CDR3nt: TGCGCCAGCAGTAGGGGATTCGAGCAGTACTTC; CDR3aa: CASSRGFEQYF
d_gene: NA; v_gene: TRBV5-1; j_gene: TRBJ2-3; abundance: NA; CDR3nt: TGCGCCAGCAGATTCGGGGCAGATACGCAGTATTTT; CDR3aa: CASRFGADTQYF
d_gene: NA; v_gene: TRBV7-2; j_gene: TRBJ1-5; abundance: NA; CDR3nt: TGTGCCAGCAGCTTAGGGGAGGGGATCAATCAGCCCCAGCATTTT; CDR3aa: CASSLGEGINQPQHF
d_gene: NA; v_gene: TRBV28; j_gene: TRBJ1-4; abundance: NA; CDR3nt: TGTGCCAGCAGCCACCAGGGTCTTCGTGGGAAACTGTTTTTT; CDR3aa: CASSHQGLRGKLFF
d_gene: TRBD1; v_gene: TRBV2; j_gene: TRBJ1-1; abundance: NA; CDR3nt: TGTGCCAGCATTCTTACAGGGGGCTTCACTGAAGCTTTCTTT; CDR3aa: CASILTGGFTEAFF
d_gene: NA; v_gene: TRBV3-1/TRBV3-2; j_gene: TRBJ2-7; abundance: NA; CDR3nt: TGTGCCAGCAGCCAAGATACCAGGGCTAGTGAGCAGTACTTC; CDR3aa: CASSQDTRASEQYF
d_gene: NA; v_gene: TRBV15; j_gene: TRBJ1-2; abundance: once; CDR3nt: TGTGCCACCAGCAGAGGCCGGGATCTTCAGGGCTACACCTTC; CDR3aa: CATSRGRDLQGYTF
d_gene: NA; v_gene: TRBV3-1/TRBV3-2; j_gene: TRBJ2-2; abundance: NA; CDR3nt: TGTGCCAGCAGCCAAATTAACGGGAGATTTAGCGGGGAGCTGTTTTTT; CDR3aa: CASSQINGRFSGELFF
d_gene: TRBD1; v_gene: TRBV30; j_gene: TRBJ1-2; abundance: few; CDR3nt: TGTGCCTGGAAGATACAGGGGGTTACTAACTATGGCTACACCTTC; CDR3aa: CAWKIQGVTNYGYTF
d_gene: NA; v_gene: TRBV7-6; j_gene: TRBJ1-4; abundance: NA; CDR3nt: TGTGCCAGCAGCTTAACGACATTCCTTAGATCAACTAATGAAAAACTGTTTTTT; CDR3aa: CASSLTTFLRSTNEKLFF
d_gene: NA; v_gene: TRBV28; j_gene: TRBJ2-7; abundance: NA; CDR3nt: TGTGCCACCCGGAGAGGCAGGGGTTCCAGTCTACTCGGCGAGCAGTACTTC; CDR3aa: CATRRGRGSSLLGEQYF
d_gene: TRBD1; v_gene: TRBV18; j_gene: TRBJ1-4; abundance: NA; CDR3nt: TGTGCCAGCTCACTATCGACGGCAGGGGGGAATGAAAAACTGTTTTTT; CDR3aa: CASSLSTAGGNEKLFF
d_gene: TRBD2; v_gene: TRBV5-6; j_gene: TRBJ2-1; abundance: NA; CDR3nt: TGTGCCAGCAGCTCGTACGGGAGGGGTGAGCAGTTCTTC; CDR3aa: CASSSYGRGEQFF
d_gene: TRBD2; v_gene: TRBV5-4; j_gene: TRBJ2-1; abundance: NA; CDR3nt: TGTGCCAGCAGCCGGACTAGCGGAAACAATGAGCAGTTCTTC; CDR3aa: CASSRTSGNNEQFF
d_gene: TRBD2; v_gene: TRBV4-1; j_gene: TRBJ2-7; abundance: NA; CDR3nt: TGCGCCAGCAGCCAAGGCCCAGCGGGGGCCTACGAGCAGTACTTC; CDR3aa: CASSQGPAGAYEQYF
d_gene: NA; v_gene: TRBV18; j_gene: TRBJ1-1; abundance: once; CDR3nt: TGTGCCAGCTCACGAGAAACTGAAGCTTTCTTT; CDR3aa: CASSRETEAFF
d_gene: TRBD1; v_gene: TRBV5-5; j_gene: TRBJ2-1; abundance: NA; CDR3nt: TGTGCCAGCAGCTTGTCGGGACAGACCTACAATGAGCAGTTCTTC; CDR3aa: CASSLSGQTYNEQFF
d_gene: NA; v_gene: TRBV30; j_gene: TRBJ1-3; abundance: NA; CDR3nt: TGTGCCTGGAGTGTATCGGGGAGGCGCGGAAACACCATATATTTT; CDR3aa: CAWSVSGRRGNTIYF
d_gene: NA; v_gene: TRBV3-1/TRBV3-2; j_gene: TRBJ2-2; abundance: NA; CDR3nt: TGTGCCAGCAGCCCCCGACAGAACGGGGAGCTGTTTTTT; CDR3aa: CASSPRQNGELFF
d_gene: TRBD1; v_gene: TRBV4-1; j_gene: TRBJ1-2; abundance: NA; CDR3nt: TGCGCCAGCAGCCAACTGCAGACAGGGGATTGGAATTCTGGCTACACCTTC; CDR3aa: CASSQLQTGDWNSGYTF